This T cell receptor beta chain comes out of a study of cytomegalovirus exposure and HLA in healthy donors. Profiling relied on immunoSEQ multiplex PCR, and the TCRdb table lists in-frame clones only, not all of them. The data show roughly 150,000 clones, more than 85% seen once. V lost 6 bases and J lost 0, with 8 bases in between. Germline V gives CDR1 MNHNY, CDR2 SVGAGI (reference sequence). This CDR3 region has 13 residues. The receptor was derived from a man between 18 and 29 years old in good health and CMV-seropositive. The material sequenced was PBMCs. This chain links TRBV6-6 with TRBJ1-1; D is uncertain. The CDR3 DNA reads TGTGCCAGCAGGCCACCGGTGAACACTGAAGCTTTCTTT. This sequence encodes CASRPPVNTEAFF.